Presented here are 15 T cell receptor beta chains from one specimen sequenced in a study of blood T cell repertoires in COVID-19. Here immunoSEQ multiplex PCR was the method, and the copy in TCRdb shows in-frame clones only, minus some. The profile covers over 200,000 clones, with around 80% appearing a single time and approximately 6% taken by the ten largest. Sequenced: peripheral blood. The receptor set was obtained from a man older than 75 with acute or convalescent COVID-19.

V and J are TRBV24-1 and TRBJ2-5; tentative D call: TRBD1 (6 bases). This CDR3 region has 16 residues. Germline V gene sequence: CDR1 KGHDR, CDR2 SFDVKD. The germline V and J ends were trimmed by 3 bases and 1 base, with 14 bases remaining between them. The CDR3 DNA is TGTGCCACCAGTGATGGAGACAGGAACCTCCAAGAGACCCAGTACTTC. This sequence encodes CATSDGDRNLQETQYF.

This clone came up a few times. The CDR3 DNA reads TGTGCCAGCAGCTTAGCTAGACCTAGCGGGATAAGCACAGATACGCAGTATTTT. This translates into CASSLARPSGISTDTQYF. The genes are TRBV7-9 and TRBJ2-3; TRBD2 matches at 9 bases. Germline V gene lookup returns CDR1 SEHNR and CDR2 FQNEAQ (reference sequence). V trimming: 0 bases; J trimming: 0 bases; junction bases outside the gene matches: 7. This CDR3 spans 18 amino acids.

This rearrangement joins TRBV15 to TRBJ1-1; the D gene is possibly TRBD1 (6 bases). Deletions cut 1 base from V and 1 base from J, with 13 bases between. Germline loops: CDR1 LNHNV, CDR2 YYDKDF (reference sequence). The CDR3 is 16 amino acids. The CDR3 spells CATSRGKGDKNTEAFF. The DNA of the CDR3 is TGTGCCACCAGCAGAGGCAAGGGGGACAAGAACACTGAAGCTTTCTTT.

In nucleotides, the CDR3 is TGTGCCACGCTACAGGGGGGCTCTGGAAACACCATATATTTT. Translating gives CATLQGGSGNTIYF. This sequence joins TRBV10-3 and TRBJ1-3; 8 nucleotides line up with TRBD1. The CDR3 sequence is 14 residues long. Trimming cost V 10 bases and J 0 bases; bases outside gene matches: 5. The germline gives CDR1 ENHRY, CDR2 SYGVKD.

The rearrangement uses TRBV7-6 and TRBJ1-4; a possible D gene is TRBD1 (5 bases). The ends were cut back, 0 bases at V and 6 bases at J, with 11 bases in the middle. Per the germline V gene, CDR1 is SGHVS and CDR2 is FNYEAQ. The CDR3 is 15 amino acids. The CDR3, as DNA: TGTGCCAGCAGCTTAGCAATAGGGGTGGATGAAAAACTGTTTTTT. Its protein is CASSLAIGVDEKLFF. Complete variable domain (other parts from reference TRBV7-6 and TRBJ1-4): GAGVSQSPRYKVTKRGQDVALRCDPISGHVSLYWYRQALGQGPEFLTYFNYEAQQDKSGLPNDRFSAERPEGSISTLTIQRTEQRDSAMYRCASSLAIGVDEKLFFGSGTQLSVL.

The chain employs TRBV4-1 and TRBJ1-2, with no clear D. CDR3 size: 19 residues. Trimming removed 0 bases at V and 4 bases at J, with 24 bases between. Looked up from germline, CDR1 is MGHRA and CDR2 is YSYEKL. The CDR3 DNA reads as TGCGCCAGCAGCCAAGATTTTCGGGCCGAGGGTTCGACCTTCTATGGCTACACCTTC. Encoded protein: CASSQDFRAEGSTFYGYTF.

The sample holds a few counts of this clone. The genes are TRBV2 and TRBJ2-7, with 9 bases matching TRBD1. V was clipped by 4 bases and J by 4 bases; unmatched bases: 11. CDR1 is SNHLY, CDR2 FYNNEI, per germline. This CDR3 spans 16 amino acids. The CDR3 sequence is CASSVGRDRAVYEQYF. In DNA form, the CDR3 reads TGTGCCAGCAGTGTAGGAAGGGACAGGGCTGTGTACGAGCAGTACTTC. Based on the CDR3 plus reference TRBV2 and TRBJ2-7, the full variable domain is EPEVTQTPSHQVTQMGQEVILRCVPISNHLYFYWYRQILGQKVEFLVSFYNNEISEKSEIFDDQFSVERPDGSNFTLKIRSTKLEDSAMYFCASSVGRDRAVYEQYFGPGTRLTVT.

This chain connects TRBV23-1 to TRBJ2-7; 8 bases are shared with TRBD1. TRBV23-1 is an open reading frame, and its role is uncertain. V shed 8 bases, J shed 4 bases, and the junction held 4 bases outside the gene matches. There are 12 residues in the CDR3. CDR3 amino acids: CASQDREYEQYF. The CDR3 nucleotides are TGCGCCAGCCAGGACAGGGAGTACGAGCAGTACTTC.

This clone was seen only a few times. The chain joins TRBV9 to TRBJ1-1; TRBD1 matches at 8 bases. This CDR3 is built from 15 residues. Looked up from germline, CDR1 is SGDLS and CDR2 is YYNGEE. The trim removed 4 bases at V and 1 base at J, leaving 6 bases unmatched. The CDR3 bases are TGTGCCAGCAGCATGAACAGGGGGAGGAACACTGAAGCTTTCTTT. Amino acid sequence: CASSMNRGRNTEAFF. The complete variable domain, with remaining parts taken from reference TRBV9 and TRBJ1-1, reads DSGVTQTPKHLITATGQRVTLRCSPRSGDLSVYWYQQSLDQGLQFLIQYYNGEERAKGNILERFSAQQFPDLHSELNLSSLELGDSALYFCASSMNRGRNTEAFFGQGTRLTVV.

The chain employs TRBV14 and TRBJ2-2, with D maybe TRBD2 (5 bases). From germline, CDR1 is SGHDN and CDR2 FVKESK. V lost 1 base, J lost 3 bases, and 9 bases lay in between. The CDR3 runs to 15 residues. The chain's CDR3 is CASSQGSGYTGELFF. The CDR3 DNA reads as TGTGCCAGCAGCCAAGGATCGGGGTACACCGGGGAGCTGTTTTTT. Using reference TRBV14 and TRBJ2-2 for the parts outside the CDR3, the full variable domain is EAGVTQFPSHSVIEKGQTVTLRCDPISGHDNLYWYRRVMGKEIKFLLHFVKESKQDESGMPNNRFLAERTGGTYSTLKVQPAELEDSGVYFCASSQGSGYTGELFFGEGSRLTVL.

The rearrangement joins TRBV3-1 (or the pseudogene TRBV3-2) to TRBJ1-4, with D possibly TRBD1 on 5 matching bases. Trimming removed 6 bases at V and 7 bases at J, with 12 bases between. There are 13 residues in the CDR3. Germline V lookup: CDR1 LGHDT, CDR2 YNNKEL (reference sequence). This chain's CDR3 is CASRLLGAEKLFF. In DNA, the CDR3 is TGTGCCAGCAGGCTTCTTGGGGCTGAAAAACTGTTTTTT.

The CDR3 DNA follows: TGTGCCAGCAGTTTGGGGCGGCAGTCCCTTGGGAGCAATCAGCCCCAGCATTTT. Its protein product is CASSLGRQSLGSNQPQHF. The chain has TRBV28 and TRBJ1-5; D possibly corresponds to TRBD1 (5 bases). Between the trimmed V and J ends, which lost 3 bases and 1 base, there was a span of 19 bases. Per the germline V gene, CDR1 is MDHEN and CDR2 is SYDVKM. The CDR3 spans 18 residues.

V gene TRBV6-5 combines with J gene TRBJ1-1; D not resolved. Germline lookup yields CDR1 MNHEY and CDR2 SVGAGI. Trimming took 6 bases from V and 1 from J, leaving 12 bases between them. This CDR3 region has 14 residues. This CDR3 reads CASSSDTTNTEAFF. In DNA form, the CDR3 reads TGTGCCAGCAGCTCAGACACAACGAACACTGAAGCTTTCTTT.

In DNA form, the CDR3 reads TGTGCCACCTCTTGGAGGAGGAATTCACCCCTCCACTTT. Residues: CATSWRRNSPLHF. The chain couples TRBV10-3 to TRBJ1-6; D remains unclear. This CDR3 has 13 amino acids. Per germline, CDR1 ENHRY and CDR2 SYGVKD. V was cut by 10 bases and J by 7 bases, with 14 bases left in between.

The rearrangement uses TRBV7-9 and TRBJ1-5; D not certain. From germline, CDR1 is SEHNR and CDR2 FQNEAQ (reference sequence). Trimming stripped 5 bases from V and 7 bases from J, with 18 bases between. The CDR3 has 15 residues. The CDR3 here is CASSQGGVFQQPQHF. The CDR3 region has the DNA TGTGCCAGCAGCCAAGGCGGTGTTTTCCAACAGCCCCAGCATTTT.